The rows below give T cell receptor beta chains drawn from one sample of a study of cytomegalovirus exposure and HLA in healthy donors. TCRdb's copy holds only in-frame clones and misses some; the assay was immunoSEQ multiplex PCR. The repertoire has fewer than 200,000 clones, roughly 79% of them found once; the top ten carry under 1.5%. Sequenced input: PBMCs. The receptors shown here come from a man aged 25-40 years in good health and CMV-seronegative. CDR3s include the opening cysteine and the closing phenylalanine or tryptophan. A D gene is named only where the DNA matches it firmly. Clone size is stated in some rows and not others, as once, few, many or a class when expanded.

size	D	V	J	CDR3	DNA
-	-	TRBV5-1	TRBJ1-5	CASSWGVGDQPQHF	TGCGCCAGCAGCTGGGGGGTGGGAGATCAGCCCCAGCATTTT
-	-	TRBV19	TRBJ1-6	CASSMDSYNSPLHF	TGTGCCAGTAGTATGGACAGTTATAATTCACCCCTCCACTTT
-	TRBD1	TRBV19	TRBJ2-7	CASTRGQGSYEQYF	TGTGCCAGTACTCGTGGACAGGGCTCCTACGAGCAGTACTTC
-	-	TRBV4-1	TRBJ2-5	CASSQGFGGQKETQYF	TGCGCCAGCAGCCAGGGATTCGGCGGGCAGAAAGAGACCCAGTACTTC
-	-	TRBV15	TRBJ2-7	CATSTGKLGQLYEQYF	TGTGCCACCAGCACAGGGAAGCTAGGGCAGTTGTACGAGCAGTACTTC
-	TRBD1	TRBV7-8	TRBJ2-3	CASSSAGGKTDTQYF	TGTGCCAGCAGCTCGGCAGGGGGTAAGACAGATACGCAGTATTTT
-	TRBD2	TRBV30	TRBJ2-1	CAWSVPRVAGSYNEQFF	TGTGCCTGGAGTGTCCCAAGGGTAGCGGGCTCCTACAATGAGCAGTTCTTC
-	-	TRBV29-1	TRBJ2-7	CSVALEGRTGYEQYF	TGCAGCGTTGCCCTTGAGGGCCGGACGGGCTACGAGCAGTACTTC
-	-	TRBV7-8	TRBJ1-3	CASSSFRDSAGNTIYF	TGTGCCAGCAGCTCATTCCGCGACAGCGCCGGAAACACCATATATTTT
-	-	TRBV4-3	TRBJ1-2	CASSQDRQIYGYTF	TGCGCCAGCAGCCAAGACCGACAGATCTATGGCTACACCTTC
-	TRBD2	TRBV7-8	TRBJ2-3	CASSLARGRAVSVSDTQYF	TGTGCCAGCAGCTTAGCGCGCGGGAGGGCCGTTAGTGTCTCGGATACGCAGTATTTT
-	TRBD2	TRBV13	TRBJ2-7	CASSLRPTGGAYEQYF	TGTGCCAGCAGCTTACGCCCCACGGGAGGGGCCTACGAGCAGTACTTC
-	TRBD2	TRBV7-2	TRBJ2-1	CASSLTSGSAIHEQFF	TGTGCCAGCAGCTTAACTAGCGGGAGCGCAATTCATGAGCAGTTCTTC
-	TRBD2	TRBV7-3	TRBJ2-2	CASSPRPSGGDTGELFF	TGTGCCAGCAGCCCTAGACCTAGCGGGGGGGACACCGGGGAGCTGTTTTTT
few	TRBD1	TRBV4-3	TRBJ1-1	CASSRMTGLGNTEAFF	TGCGCCAGCAGCCGAATGACAGGGCTAGGGAACACTGAAGCTTTCTTT
-	-	TRBV5-1	TRBJ1-3	CASSFAGGSGNTIYF	TGCGCCAGCAGCTTTGCGGGGGGGTCTGGAAACACCATATATTTT
once	TRBD2	TRBV7-7	TRBJ2-1	CASSLASGRKNEQFF	TGTGCTAGCAGCTTAGCTAGCGGGAGAAAGAATGAGCAGTTCTTC
-	TRBD1	TRBV27	TRBJ1-2	CASSRDSLLLGYTF	TGTGCCAGCAGTCGGGACAGCCTCCTTCTCGGCTACACCTTC
-	TRBD2	TRBV27	TRBJ2-3	CASSATSGGATYTQYF	TGTGCCAGCAGTGCCACTAGCGGGGGAGCCACATATACGCAGTATTTT
-	TRBD1	TRBV5-4	TRBJ1-6	CASSSTGGGSPLHF	TGTGCCAGCAGCTCAACAGGGGGCGGCTCACCCCTCCACTTT
few	TRBD2	TRBV5-1	TRBJ2-3	CASSLHREDPTDTQYF	TGCGCCAGCAGCTTGCATCGGGAGGACCCCACAGATACGCAGTATTTT
-	-	TRBV7-2	TRBJ2-5	CASRPGADGTQYF	TGTGCCAGCAGACCGGGAGCTGACGGGACCCAGTACTTC
-	-	TRBV7-2	TRBJ2-1	CASSSPEFNEQFF	TGTGCCAGCAGCTCCCCAGAATTCAATGAGCAGTTCTTC
-	TRBD1	TRBV11-3	TRBJ2-3	CASSRGQGKTLDTQYF	TGTGCCAGCAGCAGGGGGCAGGGGAAAACACTGGATACGCAGTATTTT
-	TRBD1	TRBV5-1	TRBJ2-1	CASSTDRATYNEQFF	TGCGCCAGCAGCACCGACAGGGCAACCTACAATGAGCAGTTCTTC
once	-	TRBV7-2	TRBJ2-1	CASSWSGYNEQFF	TGTGCCAGCAGCTGGAGCGGGTACAATGAGCAGTTCTTC
-	TRBD1	TRBV6-5	TRBJ2-7	CASSYSGQSSYEQYF	TGTGCCAGCAGTTACTCGGGACAGAGCTCCTACGAGCAGTACTTC
-	-	TRBV28	TRBJ1-1	CASSVKGEKAFF	TGTGCCAGCAGTGTAAAGGGGGAAAAAGCTTTCTTT
-	-	TRBV4-2	TRBJ2-7	CASSQDLGRGPSYEQYF	TGTGCCAGCAGCCAAGATCTGGGGCGGGGACCGTCCTACGAGCAGTACTTC
-	TRBD2	TRBV5-4	TRBJ2-1	CASRLAGVSYNEQFF	TGTGCCAGCAGGCTAGCGGGAGTGAGCTACAATGAGCAGTTCTTC
-	TRBD1	TRBV10-3	TRBJ1-5	CAISGGSGQGDQPQHF	TGTGCCATCAGTGGGGGATCGGGACAGGGTGATCAGCCCCAGCATTTT
-	TRBD2	TRBV7-2	TRBJ2-3	CASSVTSGRPTDTQYF	TGTGCCAGCAGCGTCACTAGCGGGAGGCCCACAGATACGCAGTATTTT
-	-	TRBV4-1	TRBJ1-5	CASSQSSSQPQHF	TGCGCCAGCAGCCAATCTTCGAGTCAGCCCCAGCATTTT
-	-	TRBV9	TRBJ1-4	CASSAQGSTNEKLFF	TGTGCCAGCAGCGCTCAGGGTTCAACTAATGAAAAACTGTTTTTT
-	-	TRBV28	TRBJ1-2	CASSPPTLGYTF	TGTGCCAGCAGTCCGCCAACTTTAGGCTACACCTTC
-	-	TRBV19	TRBJ2-1	CASDGGPGNNEQFF	TGTGCCAGCGACGGAGGACCTGGAAACAATGAGCAGTTCTTC
-	TRBD1	TRBV11-3	TRBJ2-2	CASSLGTGTPGELFF	TGTGCCAGCAGCCTCGGGACAGGGACGCCCGGGGAGCTGTTTTTT
-	TRBD1	TRBV6-5	TRBJ1-1	CASSRTGRTEAFF	TGTGCCAGCAGTCGGACAGGGCGCACTGAAGCTTTCTTT
-	-	TRBV18	TRBJ2-7	CASSPTHNTYEQYF	TGTGCCAGCTCACCAACCCATAACACCTACGAGCAGTACTTC
-	-	TRBV7-8	TRBJ1-5	CASSLEGLQPQHF	TGTGCCAGCAGCTTAGAGGGGCTTCAGCCCCAGCATTTT
once	-	TRBV28	TRBJ1-1	CASTPPPGRMNTEAFF	TGTGCCAGCACTCCCCCCCCCGGGAGGATGAACACTGAAGCTTTCTTT
-	-	TRBV30	TRBJ2-1	CAWSVDSSYNEQFF	TGTGCCTGGAGTGTCGACAGCTCCTACAATGAGCAGTTCTTC
-	-	TRBV5-1	TRBJ1-1	CASSPDGARNTEAFF	TGCGCCAGCAGCCCCGATGGGGCCCGGAACACTGAAGCTTTCTTT
-	-	TRBV6-5	TRBJ2-1	CASRGAGYNEQFF	TGTGCCAGCAGGGGGGCCGGTTACAATGAGCAGTTCTTC
-	TRBD2	TRBV9	TRBJ2-1	CASSAGGGQVLYNEQFF	TGTGCCAGCAGCGCCGGGGGGGGCCAGGTTCTCTACAATGAGCAGTTCTTC
-	TRBD1	TRBV7-2	TRBJ2-1	CASSPRTGGEQFF	TGTGCCAGCAGCCCCAGGACAGGGGGCGAGCAGTTCTTC
-	TRBD1	TRBV11-2	TRBJ2-5	CASSSWTGGETQYF	TGTGCCAGCAGCTCCTGGACAGGGGGAGAGACCCAGTACTTC
-	-	TRBV6-5	TRBJ1-4	CASRQAPNEKLFF	TGTGCCAGCAGGCAGGCGCCTAATGAAAAACTGTTTTTT
-	-	TRBV7-2	TRBJ2-1	CASSLDGGPREQFF	TGTGCCAGCAGCTTAGACGGGGGGCCTCGGGAGCAGTTCTTC
once	TRBD1	TRBV5-6	TRBJ2-7	CASGLQGFPYEQYF	TGTGCCAGCGGGTTACAGGGGTTCCCCTACGAGCAGTACTTC
once	TRBD2	TRBV10-3	TRBJ2-1	CAISELTSGDSYNEQFF	TGTGCCATCAGTGAACTGACTAGCGGAGACTCCTACAATGAGCAGTTCTTC
-	TRBD1	TRBV5-6	TRBJ1-4	CASSLDRGSGLGEKLFF	TGTGCCAGCAGCTTGGACAGGGGTTCGGGCCTGGGTGAAAAACTGTTTTTT
-	-	TRBV30	TRBJ1-1	CAWRGGGIKENTEAFF	TGTGCCTGGAGAGGTGGAGGGATTAAGGAGAACACTGAAGCTTTCTTT
-	-	TRBV5-4	TRBJ2-5	CASSQGSNQETQYF	TGTGCCAGCAGCCAAGGGAGCAACCAAGAGACCCAGTACTTC
few	-	TRBV4-3	TRBJ2-5	CASSQDLGGAPGTQYF	TGCGCCAGCAGCCAAGATCTGGGGGGGGCCCCTGGGACCCAGTACTTC
-	TRBD1	TRBV19	TRBJ1-1	CASRPQGAGEAFF	TGTGCCAGTAGGCCCCAGGGGGCTGGTGAAGCTTTCTTT
-	-	TRBV11-2	TRBJ2-7	CASSRRQLAYEQYF	TGTGCCAGCAGCCGACGGCAGTTAGCTTACGAGCAGTACTTC
-	-	TRBV9	TRBJ2-7	CASSVVGGPIYEQYF	TGTGCCAGCAGCGTAGTGGGGGGGCCTATCTACGAGCAGTACTTC
-	TRBD1	TRBV5-5	TRBJ2-7	CASTPITGATYEQYF	TGTGCCAGCACACCGATAACAGGGGCGACCTACGAGCAGTACTTC